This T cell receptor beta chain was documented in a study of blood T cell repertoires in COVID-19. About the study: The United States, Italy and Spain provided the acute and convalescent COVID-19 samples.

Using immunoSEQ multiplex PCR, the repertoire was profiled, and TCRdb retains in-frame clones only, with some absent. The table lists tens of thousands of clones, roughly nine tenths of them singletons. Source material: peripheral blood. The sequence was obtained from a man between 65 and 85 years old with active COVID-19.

The CDR3 DNA reads as TGTGCCAGCAGCTTGGCCGGGTCTAGCGGGTCTCTAGCCGAGCAGTACTTC. Protein: CASSLAGSSGSLAEQYF. V is TRBV5-4 and J is TRBJ2-5; 8 bases align to TRBD2. The J call may be incorrect, as the DNA end agrees better with TRBJ2-7. The CDR3 loop spans 17 amino acids. In germline, CDR1 is SGHNT, CDR2 YYREEE (reference sequence).